Given below is one TCR beta chain in context. This sample was taken from a study of blood T cell repertoires in COVID-19. Study-level information: Acute-phase and convalescent COVID-19 samples originated in the United States, Italy and Spain.

Per the original methods: Amplifying reference gene primers gave estimates of nucleated cell counts. TCRdb's copy holds only in-frame clones and misses some; the assay was immunoSEQ multiplex PCR. V and J calls and clone size are as listed in that table; D and trimming were resolved from the DNA. The table records over 200,000 clones, 87% of them present only once. The source material was peripheral blood. This TCR was sampled from a woman younger than 35 who had recovered from COVID-19.

The CDR3, as DNA: TGTGCCAGCAGCGAGGCAGGGGAGGGGAACACTGAAGCTTTCTTT. It specifies CASSEAGEGNTEAFF. The chain uses TRBV13 and TRBJ1-1; possible D gene TRBD1, 6 bases. V lost 5 bases to trimming and J lost 1 base, with 14 bases between them. CDR3 size: 15 residues. Germline CDR1 reads PRHDT; CDR2 reads FYEKMQ (reference sequence).